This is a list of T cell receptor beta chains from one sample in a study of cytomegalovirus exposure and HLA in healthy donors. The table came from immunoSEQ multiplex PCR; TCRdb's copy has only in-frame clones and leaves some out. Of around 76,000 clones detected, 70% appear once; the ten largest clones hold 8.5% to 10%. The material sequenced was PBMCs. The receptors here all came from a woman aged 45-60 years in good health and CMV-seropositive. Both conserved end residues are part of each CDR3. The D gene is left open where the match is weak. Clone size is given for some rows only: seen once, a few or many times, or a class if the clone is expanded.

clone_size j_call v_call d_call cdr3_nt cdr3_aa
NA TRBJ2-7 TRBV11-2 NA TGTGCCAGCAGGAACCAGGGGTCGTCCTACGAGCAGTACTTC CASRNQGSSYEQYF
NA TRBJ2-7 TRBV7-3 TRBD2 TGTGCCAGCAGCTTAGAGGCGGGAGGGAACTACGAGCAGTACTTC CASSLEAGGNYEQYF
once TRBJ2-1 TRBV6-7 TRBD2 TGTGCCAGCAGCCAATCTAGCGGGAGGCCCTACAATGAGCAGTTCTTC CASSQSSGRPYNEQFF
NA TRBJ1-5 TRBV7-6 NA TGTGCCAGCAGGGAGAGGGCAGGGGAAAATCAGCCCCAGCATTTT CASRERAGENQPQHF
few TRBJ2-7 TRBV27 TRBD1 TGTGCCAGCAGGCGAGATGGGACAGGAACCTACGAGCAGTACTTC CASRRDGTGTYEQYF
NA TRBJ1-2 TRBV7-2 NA TGTGCCAGCAGCTTATCCAGGGATCGTGGCTACACCTTC CASSLSRDRGYTF
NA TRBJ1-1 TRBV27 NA TGTGCCAGCAGTTACTTGAACACTGAAGCTTTCTTT CASSYLNTEAFF
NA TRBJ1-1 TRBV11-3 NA TGTGCCAGCAGCTTAGCCCCGGACAGCCTTGAAGCTTTCTTT CASSLAPDSLEAFF
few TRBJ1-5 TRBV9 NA TGTGCCAGCAGCCTTACAGATAGCAATCAGCCCCAGCATTTT CASSLTDSNQPQHF
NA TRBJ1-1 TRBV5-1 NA TGCGCCAGCATCAAAACCCCAGAGAACACTGAAGCTTTCTTT CASIKTPENTEAFF
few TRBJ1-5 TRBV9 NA TGTGCCAGCAGCGTCGGTCAGGGTGGAAGCAATCAGCCCCAGCATTTT CASSVGQGGSNQPQHF
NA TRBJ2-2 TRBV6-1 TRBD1 TGTGCCAGCAGTGAGCCCACCTTCCGGACAGGGACCGGGGAGCTGTTTTTT CASSEPTFRTGTGELFF
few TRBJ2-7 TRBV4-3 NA TGCGCCAGCAGCCAATTACAGGATAGCTCCTACGAGCAGTACTTC CASSQLQDSSYEQYF
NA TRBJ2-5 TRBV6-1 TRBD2 TGTGCCAGCGGTGGTCTAGGCGGGAGGGCCCTCCAAGAGACCCAGTACTTC CASGGLGGRALQETQYF
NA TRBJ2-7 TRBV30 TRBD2 TGTGCCTGGAGTGAGAAAGCGGGGGTGACCTACGAGCAGTACTTC CAWSEKAGVTYEQYF
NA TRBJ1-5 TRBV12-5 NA TGTGCTAGTGGTTTGGCCTTAAAAGATCACGACGGGACACTACTTAGCAATCAGCCCCAGCATTTT CASGLALKDHDGTLLSNQPQHF
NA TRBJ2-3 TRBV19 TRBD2 TGTGCCAGTAGTATGCGGGAGGGGTCAGGTGCAGATACGCAGTATTTT CASSMREGSGADTQYF